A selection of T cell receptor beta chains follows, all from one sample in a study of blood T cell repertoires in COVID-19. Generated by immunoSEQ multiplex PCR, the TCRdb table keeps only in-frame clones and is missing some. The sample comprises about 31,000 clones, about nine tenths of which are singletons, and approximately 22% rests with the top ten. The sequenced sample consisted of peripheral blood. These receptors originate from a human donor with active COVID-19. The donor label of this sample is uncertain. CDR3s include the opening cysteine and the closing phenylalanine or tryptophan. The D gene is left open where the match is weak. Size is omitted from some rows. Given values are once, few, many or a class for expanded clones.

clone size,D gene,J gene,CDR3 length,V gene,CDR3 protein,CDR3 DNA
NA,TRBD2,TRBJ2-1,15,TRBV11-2,CASSPGLAERNEQFF,TGTGCCAGCAGCCCCGGACTAGCGGAAAGGAATGAGCAGTTCTTC
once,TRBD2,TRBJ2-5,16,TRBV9,CASSEGLAGVGQTQYF,TGTGCCAGCAGCGAGGGACTAGCGGGGGTAGGACAGACCCAGTACTTC
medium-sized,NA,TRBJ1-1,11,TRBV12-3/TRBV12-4,CASRGGTEAFF,TGTGCCAGCAGAGGGGGCACTGAAGCTTTCTTT
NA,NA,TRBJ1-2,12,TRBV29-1,CSVSGANYGYTF,TGCAGCGTTTCCGGGGCTAACTATGGCTACACCTTC
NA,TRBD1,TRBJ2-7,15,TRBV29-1,CSVTGQGSLAHEQYF,TGCAGCGTGACCGGACAGGGGTCATTAGCCCACGAGCAGTACTTC
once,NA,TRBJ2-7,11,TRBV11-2,CASSFGREQYF,TGTGCCAGCAGCTTTGGGCGCGAGCAGTACTTC
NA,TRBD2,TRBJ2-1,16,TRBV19,CASSNRRTSRNNEQFF,TGTGCCAGTAGTAATCGTAGGACTAGCCGTAACAATGAGCAGTTCTTC
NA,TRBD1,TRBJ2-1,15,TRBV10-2,CASSDGDSVWDEQFF,TGCGCCAGCAGTGATGGGGACAGCGTTTGGGATGAGCAGTTCTTC
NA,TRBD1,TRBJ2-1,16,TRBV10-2,CASRGRGQGAYNEQFF,TGCGCCAGCAGGGGACGGGGACAGGGGGCTTACAATGAGCAGTTCTTC
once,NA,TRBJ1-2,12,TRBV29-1,CSVDAAEYGYTF,TGCAGCGTTGATGCGGCAGAGTATGGCTACACCTTC
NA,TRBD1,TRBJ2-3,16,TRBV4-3,CASSARTGLFTDTQYF,TGCGCCAGCAGCGCAAGGACAGGACTTTTCACAGATACGCAGTATTTT
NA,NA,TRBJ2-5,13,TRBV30,CAWSLGGIETQYF,TGTGCCTGGAGTTTAGGAGGGATCGAGACCCAGTACTTC
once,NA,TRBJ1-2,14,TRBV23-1,CASRHSPDSYGYTF,TGCGCCAGCCGCCACTCCCCGGACAGCTATGGCTACACCTTC
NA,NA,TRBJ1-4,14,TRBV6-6,CASSYPQDNEKLFF,TGTGCCAGCAGTTACCCGCAGGATAATGAAAAACTGTTTTTT
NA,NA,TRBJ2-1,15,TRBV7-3,CASSPHYVSYNEQFF,TGTGCCAGCAGCCCGCACTATGTAAGTTACAATGAGCAGTTCTTC
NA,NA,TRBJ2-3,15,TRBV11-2,CASSLEGTRTDTQYF,TGTGCCAGCAGCTTAGAAGGTACTAGAACAGATACGCAGTATTTT
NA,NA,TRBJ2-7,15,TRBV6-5,CASRRPNRETYEQYF,TGTGCCAGCAGACGACCTAACAGGGAAACCTACGAGCAGTACTTC
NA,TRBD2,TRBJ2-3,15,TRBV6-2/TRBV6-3,CASSGTSGDTDTQYF,TGTGCCAGCAGTGGGACTAGCGGGGACACAGATACGCAGTATTTT
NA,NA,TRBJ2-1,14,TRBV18,CASSPGLSYNEQFF,TGTGCCAGCTCACCCGGACTATCCTACAATGAGCAGTTCTTC
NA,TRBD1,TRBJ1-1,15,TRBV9,CASSVVSTGGTEAFF,TGTGCCAGCAGCGTAGTTTCGACAGGGGGCACTGAAGCTTTCTTT
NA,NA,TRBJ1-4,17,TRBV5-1,CASSLVRGEGTNEKLFF,TGCGCCAGCAGCTTGGTCCGCGGGGAAGGGACTAATGAAAAACTGTTTTTT
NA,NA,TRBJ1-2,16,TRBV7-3,CASSLIGGETDYGYTF,TGTGCCAGCAGCTTAATCGGCGGGGAGACAGACTATGGCTACACCTTC
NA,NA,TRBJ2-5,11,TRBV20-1,CSASTQETQYF,TGCAGTGCTAGTACACAAGAGACCCAGTACTTC
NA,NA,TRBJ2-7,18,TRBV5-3,CARSLSLSSESTLYEQYF,TGTGCCAGAAGCTTGTCCTTGTCTAGCGAGAGCACCCTCTACGAGCAGTACTTC
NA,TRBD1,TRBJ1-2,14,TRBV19,CASTLTGGWDGYTF,TGTGCCAGTACCCTGACAGGGGGCTGGGATGGCTACACCTTC
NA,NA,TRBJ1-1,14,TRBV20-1,CSASGGSTDTEAFF,TGCAGTGCTAGTGGCGGCTCGACGGACACTGAAGCTTTCTTT
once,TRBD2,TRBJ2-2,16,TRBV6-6,CASTTSGAENTGELFF,TGTGCCAGCACGACTAGCGGGGCAGAGAACACCGGGGAGCTGTTTTTT
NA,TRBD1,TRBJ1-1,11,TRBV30,CAWSRDRAAFF,TGTGCCTGGAGTAGAGACAGGGCTGCTTTCTTT
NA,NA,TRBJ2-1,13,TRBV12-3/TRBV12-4,CASSRGAGGEQFF,TGTGCCAGCAGCCGCGGCGCCGGTGGTGAGCAGTTCTTC
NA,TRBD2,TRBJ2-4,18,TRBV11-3,CASSFLGTSDIAKNIQYF,TGTGCCAGCAGCTTTCTTGGGACTAGCGATATAGCCAAAAACATTCAGTACTTC
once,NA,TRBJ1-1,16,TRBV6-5,CASSYSSNRLNTEAFF,TGTGCCAGCAGTTACTCGTCGAACAGGCTGAACACTGAAGCTTTCTTT
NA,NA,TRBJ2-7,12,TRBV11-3,CASSKNGGEQYF,TGTGCCAGCAGCAAAAACGGGGGCGAGCAGTACTTC
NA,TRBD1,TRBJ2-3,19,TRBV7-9,CASSSGQGILRPSTDTQYF,TGTGCCAGCAGCTCTGGACAGGGAATACTCCGTCCTAGCACAGATACGCAGTATTTT
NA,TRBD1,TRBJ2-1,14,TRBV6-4,CASSPGQGHNEQFF,TGTGCCAGCAGTCCGGGACAGGGCCACAATGAGCAGTTCTTC
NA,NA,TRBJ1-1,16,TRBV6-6,CASTTRHLRPNTEAFF,TGTGCCAGCACTACTCGACACCTCAGACCGAACACTGAAGCTTTCTTT
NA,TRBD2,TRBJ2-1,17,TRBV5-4,CASSLGRGTSGRDEQFF,TGTGCCAGCAGCTTGGGGCGGGGGACTAGCGGGAGAGATGAGCAGTTCTTC